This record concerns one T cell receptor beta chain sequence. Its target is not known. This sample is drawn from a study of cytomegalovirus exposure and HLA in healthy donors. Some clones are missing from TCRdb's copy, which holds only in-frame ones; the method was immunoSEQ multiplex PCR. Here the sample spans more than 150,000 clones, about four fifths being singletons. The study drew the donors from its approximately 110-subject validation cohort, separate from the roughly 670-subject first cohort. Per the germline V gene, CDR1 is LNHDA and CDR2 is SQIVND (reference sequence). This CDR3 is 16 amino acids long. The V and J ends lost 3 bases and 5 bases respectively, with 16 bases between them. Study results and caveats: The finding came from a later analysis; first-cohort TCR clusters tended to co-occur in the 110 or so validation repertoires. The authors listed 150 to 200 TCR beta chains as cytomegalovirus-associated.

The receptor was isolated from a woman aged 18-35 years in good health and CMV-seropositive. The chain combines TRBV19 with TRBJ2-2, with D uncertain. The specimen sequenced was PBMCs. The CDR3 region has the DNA TGTGCCAGTAGTATGATGGGCACAGACCTGACCGGGGAGCTGTTTTTT. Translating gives CASSMMGTDLTGELFF.